This T cell receptor beta chain came from a study of blood T cell repertoires in COVID-19. Authors' data handling: Amplification of reference gene primers provided the estimated nucleated cell counts. Produced via immunoSEQ multiplex PCR; TCRdb's table is partial and in-frame only. V and J calls and clone size are copied from that table; D and trimming were computed from the DNA. The table records a few hundred thousand clones, about 90% of them present only once. This clonotype was obtained from a woman in her 30s who had been exposed to COVID-19. The sample comprised PBMCs or T cells enriched from blood (not recorded which).

In nucleotides, the CDR3 is TGTGCCAGCAGTTTAGTAGGGAGGGAACATAATGAAAAACTGTTTTTT. This codes for CASSLVGREHNEKLFF. The chain recombines TRBV27 with TRBJ1-4; D remains unclear. The V and J ends lost 2 bases and 4 bases respectively, with 14 bases between them. The germline V gene encodes CDR1 MNHEY and CDR2 SMNVEV (reference sequence). This CDR3 is built from 16 residues.